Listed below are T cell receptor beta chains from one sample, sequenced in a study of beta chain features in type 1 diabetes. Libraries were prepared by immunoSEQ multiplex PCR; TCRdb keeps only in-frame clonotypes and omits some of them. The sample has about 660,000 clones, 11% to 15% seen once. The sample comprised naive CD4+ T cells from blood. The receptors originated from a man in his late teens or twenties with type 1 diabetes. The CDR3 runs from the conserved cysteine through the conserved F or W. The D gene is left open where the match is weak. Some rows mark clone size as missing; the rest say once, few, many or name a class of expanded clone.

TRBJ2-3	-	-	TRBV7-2	CASSTRQFTQYF	TGTGCCAGCAGCACTCGACAGTTTACGCAGTATTTT
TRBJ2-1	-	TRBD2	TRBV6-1	CASSLGLAGYNEQFF	TGTGCCAGCAGTCTTGGACTAGCGGGATACAATGAGCAGTTCTTC
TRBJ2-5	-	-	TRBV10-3	CAISEHRGGLRETQYF	TGTGCCATCAGTGAGCATCGAGGCGGATTGAGAGAGACCCAGTACTTC
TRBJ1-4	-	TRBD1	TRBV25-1	CASGRTDRENEKLFF	TGTGCCAGCGGCCGGACGGACAGGGAAAATGAAAAACTGTTTTTT
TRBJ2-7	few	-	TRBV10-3	CAISGQLGEYEQYF	TGTGCCATCAGTGGGCAGCTGGGGGAATACGAGCAGTACTTC
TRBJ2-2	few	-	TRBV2	CASSTQGNAGELFF	TGTGCCAGCAGTACACAGGGTAACGCCGGGGAGCTGTTTTTT
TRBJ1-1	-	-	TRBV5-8	CSFRGAVYTEAFF	TGCTCCTTCCGGGGGGCAGTTTACACTGAAGCTTTCTTT
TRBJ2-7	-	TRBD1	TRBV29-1	CSVDRGSSYEQYF	TGCAGCGTGGACAGGGGGAGCTCCTACGAGCAGTACTTC
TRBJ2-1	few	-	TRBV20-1	CSARRYNEQFF	TGCAGTGCTAGGAGGTACAATGAGCAGTTCTTC
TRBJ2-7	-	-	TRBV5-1	CASSLDRVEQYF	TGCGCCAGCAGCTTGGATAGGGTCGAGCAGTACTTC
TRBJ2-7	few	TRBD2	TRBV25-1	CASSASGGLYEQYF	TGTGCCAGCAGTGCTAGCGGGGGGCTTTACGAGCAGTACTTC
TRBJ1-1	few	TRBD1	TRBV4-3	CASSQVGQGLSAAFF	TGCGCCAGCAGCCAAGTGGGACAGGGGCTCTCGGCAGCTTTCTTT
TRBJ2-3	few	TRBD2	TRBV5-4	CASSLARTSGYTDTQYF	TGTGCCAGCAGCTTGGCCAGGACTAGCGGATACACAGATACGCAGTATTTT
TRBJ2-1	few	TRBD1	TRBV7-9	CASSLGGTGQGWSEQFF	TGTGCCAGCAGCTTAGGGGGTACAGGACAGGGCTGGAGTGAGCAGTTCTTC
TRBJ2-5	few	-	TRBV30	CAWSVHGARETQYF	TGTGCCTGGAGCGTACATGGTGCCCGGGAGACCCAGTACTTC
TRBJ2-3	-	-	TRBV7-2	CATRQASTDTQYF	TGTGCCACCCGACAGGCAAGCACAGATACGCAGTATTTT
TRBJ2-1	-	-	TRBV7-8	CASSRRQTGYGDEQFF	TGTGCCAGCAGCCGACGCCAAACAGGGTACGGGGATGAGCAGTTCTTC
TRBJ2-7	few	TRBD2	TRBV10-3	CAISSTSVSYEQYF	TGTGCCATCAGTTCCACTAGCGTCAGTTACGAGCAGTACTTC
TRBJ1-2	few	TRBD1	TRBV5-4	CASSPGTVSYGYTF	TGTGCCAGCAGCCCGGGGACAGTGTCCTATGGCTACACCTTC
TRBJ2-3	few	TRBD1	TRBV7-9	CASSSRDREPDTQYF	TGTGCCAGCAGCTCCCGGGACAGGGAGCCAGATACGCAGTATTTT
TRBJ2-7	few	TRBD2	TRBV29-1	CSVEYASGTSYEQYF	TGCAGCGTTGAGTATGCTAGCGGAACTTCCTACGAGCAGTACTTC
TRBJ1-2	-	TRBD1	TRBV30	CAWSTGGVRDGYTF	TGTGCCTGGTCTACAGGGGGGGTCCGGGATGGCTACACCTTC
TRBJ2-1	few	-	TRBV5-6	CASSPTQGPPQFF	TGTGCCAGCAGCCCTACGCAGGGGCCCCCTCAGTTCTTC
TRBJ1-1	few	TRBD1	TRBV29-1	CSGGTGGFVTEAFF	TGCAGCGGCGGGACAGGGGGATTTGTCACTGAAGCTTTCTTT
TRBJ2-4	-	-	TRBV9	CASSVGGRNPNIQYF	TGTGCCAGCAGCGTAGGGGGTCGGAACCCGAACATTCAGTACTTC
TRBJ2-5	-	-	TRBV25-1	CASSEGGIGPQETQYF	TGTGCCAGCAGTGAAGGGGGAATTGGGCCCCAAGAGACCCAGTACTTC
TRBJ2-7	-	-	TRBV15	CATSRTRQSYEQYF	TGTGCCACCAGCAGAACTCGGCAAAGCTACGAGCAGTACTTC
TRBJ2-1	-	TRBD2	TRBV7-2	CASSSSGTGSYNEQFF	TGTGCCAGCAGCTCTAGCGGGACGGGCTCCTACAATGAGCAGTTCTTC
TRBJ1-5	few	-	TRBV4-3	CASSQEVLGNQPQHF	TGCGCCAGCAGCCAAGAGGTCCTTGGCAATCAGCCCCAGCATTTT
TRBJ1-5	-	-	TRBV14	CASSPSGVNQPQHF	TGTGCCAGCAGCCCGTCAGGGGTCAATCAGCCCCAGCATTTT
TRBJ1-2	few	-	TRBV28	CASSFGGPGYTF	TGTGCCAGCAGTTTTGGGGGCCCCGGCTACACCTTC
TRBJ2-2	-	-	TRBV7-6	CASSSPAANTGELFF	TGTGCCAGCAGCTCCCCGGCCGCGAACACCGGGGAGCTGTTTTTT
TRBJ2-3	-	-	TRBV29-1	CSVGTAMGDTQYF	TGCAGCGTTGGGACCGCCATGGGAGATACGCAGTATTTT
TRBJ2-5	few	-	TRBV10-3	CAISSEGPMETQYF	TGTGCCATCAGTTCCGAGGGGCCGATGGAGACCCAGTACTTC
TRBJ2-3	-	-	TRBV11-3	CASSFSKTADTQYF	TGTGCCAGCAGCTTTAGTAAAACAGCTGATACGCAGTATTTT
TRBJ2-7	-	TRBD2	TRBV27	CASSWTSGSYEQYF	TGTGCCAGCAGTTGGACTAGCGGCTCCTACGAGCAGTACTTC
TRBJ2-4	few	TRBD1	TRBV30	CAWGQGTLAKNIQYF	TGTGCCTGGGGACAGGGGACCCTAGCCAAAAACATTCAGTACTTC
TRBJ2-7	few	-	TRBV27	CASSLFGRVDEQYF	TGTGCCAGCAGTTTATTCGGCAGGGTAGACGAGCAGTACTTC
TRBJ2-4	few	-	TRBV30	CAWSRLAEAKNIQYF	TGTGCCTGGAGTAGGTTGGCGGAAGCCAAAAACATTCAGTACTTC
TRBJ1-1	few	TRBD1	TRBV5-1	CASSSEPVLTGVGAFF	TGCGCCAGCAGCTCAGAGCCCGTTCTAACAGGGGTTGGAGCTTTCTTT
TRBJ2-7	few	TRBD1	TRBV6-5	CASSPDRGLYEQYF	TGTGCCAGCAGCCCCGACAGGGGCCTTTACGAGCAGTACTTC
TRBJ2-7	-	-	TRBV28	CASGPSYEQYF	TGTGCCAGCGGGCCCTCCTACGAGCAGTACTTC
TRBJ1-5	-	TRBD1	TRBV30	CAWDTGGEQPQHF	TGTGCCTGGGATACAGGGGGTGAACAGCCCCAGCATTTT
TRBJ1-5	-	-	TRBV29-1	CSVGAGGDQPQHF	TGCAGCGTTGGGGCGGGGGGAGATCAGCCCCAGCATTTT
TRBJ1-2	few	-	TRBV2	CASVNGRAYGYTF	TGTGCCAGTGTTAATGGGAGGGCCTATGGCTACACCTTC
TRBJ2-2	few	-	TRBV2	CASSATGSNTGELFF	TGTGCCAGCAGTGCGACAGGTTCGAACACCGGGGAGCTGTTTTTT
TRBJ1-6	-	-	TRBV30	CAWSGMTEYNSPLHF	TGTGCCTGGAGCGGGATGACAGAGTATAATTCACCCCTCCACTTT
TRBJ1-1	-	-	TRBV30	CAWSGDMINTEAFF	TGTGCCTGGAGTGGGGACATGATTAACACTGAAGCTTTCTTT
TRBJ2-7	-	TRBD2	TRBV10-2	CASSGLAGAPYEQYF	TGCGCCAGCAGTGGACTAGCGGGAGCACCCTACGAGCAGTACTTC
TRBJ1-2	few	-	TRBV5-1	CASSLMALNGYGYTF	TGCGCCAGCAGCTTGATGGCCTTGAATGGCTATGGCTACACCTTC